A selection of T cell receptor beta chains follows, all from one sample in a study of identical twins. A single record per CDR3 protein comes from TCRdb applying MiXCR to the 5' RACE reads. The table lists around 290,000 distinct CDR3 sequences, roughly 8.6% of them singletons. These data also featured in a second study, about yellow fever vaccine responses in identical twins.

Sample: CD8+ T cells sorted from blood. These receptors all stem from a young woman in good health. The CDR3 runs from the conserved cysteine through the conserved F or W. A D gene is named only where the DNA matches it firmly. Only some rows state a clone size, as once, few, many or a class for expanded clones.

v_gene: TRBV27; j_gene: TRBJ2-7; d_gene: -; abundance: many; CDR3nt: TGTGCCAGCAGTACCGGGACGTCATCCTACGAGCAGTACTTC; CDR3aa: CASSTGTSSYEQYF
v_gene: TRBV27; j_gene: TRBJ2-1; d_gene: TRBD2; abundance: -; CDR3nt: TGTGCCAGCAGTTTCGGCGGGGGGGCCTACAATGAGCAGTTCTTC; CDR3aa: CASSFGGGAYNEQFF
v_gene: TRBV7-9; j_gene: TRBJ2-7; d_gene: -; abundance: few; CDR3nt: TGTGCCAGCAGCTCGACGTTGGGGGGTGGCAGTTTCGAGCAGTACTTC; CDR3aa: CASSSTLGGGSFEQYF
v_gene: TRBV15; j_gene: TRBJ2-7; d_gene: -; abundance: many; CDR3nt: TGTGCCACCAGCATGGACAGCTACGAGCAGTACTTC; CDR3aa: CATSMDSYEQYF
v_gene: TRBV19; j_gene: TRBJ2-7; d_gene: -; abundance: few; CDR3nt: TGTGCCAGTACCAACGGCTGGGAGCAGTACTTC; CDR3aa: CASTNGWEQYF
v_gene: TRBV23-1; j_gene: TRBJ2-7; d_gene: -; abundance: -; CDR3nt: TGCGCCAGCAGTGGCCGGATAGCCTACGAGCAGTACTTC; CDR3aa: CASSGRIAYEQYF
v_gene: TRBV6-2/TRBV6-3; j_gene: TRBJ2-6; d_gene: -; abundance: few; CDR3nt: TGTGCCAGCAGTTGGGCCACTGGGGCCAACGTCCTGACTTTC; CDR3aa: CASSWATGANVLTF
v_gene: TRBV6-2/TRBV6-3; j_gene: TRBJ2-1; d_gene: TRBD2; abundance: -; CDR3nt: TGTGCCAGCAGCCGAATCTTGGGACTAGCGGGCGATGAGCAGTTCTTC; CDR3aa: CASSRILGLAGDEQFF
v_gene: TRBV7-2; j_gene: TRBJ2-2; d_gene: -; abundance: many; CDR3nt: TGTGCCAGCAGCTTTGGGACTTACACCGGGGAGCTGTTTTTT; CDR3aa: CASSFGTYTGELFF
v_gene: TRBV11-2; j_gene: TRBJ1-4; d_gene: -; abundance: many; CDR3nt: TGTGCCAGCAGCGGTACGTCGTACGGGTCGGAAAAACTGTTTTTT; CDR3aa: CASSGTSYGSEKLFF
v_gene: TRBV20-1; j_gene: TRBJ2-1; d_gene: -; abundance: -; CDR3nt: TGCAGTGGGAAGCCTGGGCTTTCCTACAATGAGCAGTTCTTC; CDR3aa: CSGKPGLSYNEQFF
v_gene: TRBV24-1; j_gene: TRBJ2-5; d_gene: -; abundance: many; CDR3nt: TGTGCCACCAGTGACCCAGGCGAGGGGAGGCAAGAGACCCAGTACTTC; CDR3aa: CATSDPGEGRQETQYF
v_gene: TRBV4-1; j_gene: TRBJ2-7; d_gene: TRBD2; abundance: -; CDR3nt: TGCGCCAGCAGCCAAGATCCCACTAGCGGGGCGGTCTTACTATACGAGCAGTACTTC; CDR3aa: CASSQDPTSGAVLLYEQYF
v_gene: TRBV6-4; j_gene: TRBJ2-1; d_gene: TRBD1; abundance: -; CDR3nt: TGTGCCAGCAGTGAGGCCGGGACAGGGGAGCAGTTCTTC; CDR3aa: CASSEAGTGEQFF
v_gene: TRBV6-4; j_gene: TRBJ2-1; d_gene: -; abundance: -; CDR3nt: TGTGCCAGCAGTGGGGACATGAGTGAGCAGTTCTTC; CDR3aa: CASSGDMSEQFF
v_gene: TRBV9; j_gene: TRBJ2-1; d_gene: TRBD1; abundance: few; CDR3nt: TGTGCCAGCAGCATTGACAGGGAGCGGTACAATGAGCAGTTCTTC; CDR3aa: CASSIDRERYNEQFF
v_gene: TRBV7-9; j_gene: TRBJ2-3; d_gene: TRBD2; abundance: -; CDR3nt: TGTGCCAGCAGCTTAGACAGCGGGGCCTTGGATACGCAGTATTTT; CDR3aa: CASSLDSGALDTQYF
v_gene: TRBV5-5; j_gene: TRBJ2-2; d_gene: TRBD2; abundance: many; CDR3nt: TGTGCCAGCAGCTTGTCAGCGGGAGTAACCGGGGAGCTGTTTTTT; CDR3aa: CASSLSAGVTGELFF
v_gene: TRBV7-9; j_gene: TRBJ1-4; d_gene: TRBD1; abundance: many; CDR3nt: TGTGCCAGCAGTCGAGGACAGGGGAGTGAAAAACTGTTTTTT; CDR3aa: CASSRGQGSEKLFF
v_gene: TRBV2; j_gene: TRBJ2-2; d_gene: -; abundance: many; CDR3nt: TGTGCCAGAGAAAGGCGTGAGAACACCGGGGAGCTGTTTTTT; CDR3aa: CARERRENTGELFF
v_gene: TRBV5-5; j_gene: TRBJ2-7; d_gene: -; abundance: -; CDR3nt: TGTGCCAGCAGCCCCGCGGTATCCTACGAGCAGTACTTC; CDR3aa: CASSPAVSYEQYF
v_gene: TRBV5-6; j_gene: TRBJ2-2; d_gene: TRBD1; abundance: -; CDR3nt: TGTGCCAGCAGCGCTCCCGGGACAGACAGCACCGGGGAGCTGTTTTTT; CDR3aa: CASSAPGTDSTGELFF
v_gene: TRBV4-3; j_gene: TRBJ2-1; d_gene: -; abundance: many; CDR3nt: TGCGCCAGCAGCCAAGATGGGCTAAGGATTGAGCAGTTCTTC; CDR3aa: CASSQDGLRIEQFF
v_gene: TRBV29-1; j_gene: TRBJ1-2; d_gene: TRBD1; abundance: many; CDR3nt: TGCAGCGTGGTACAGGGGTCCGGGGGCTACACCTTC; CDR3aa: CSVVQGSGGYTF
v_gene: TRBV11-2; j_gene: TRBJ2-1; d_gene: TRBD2; abundance: many; CDR3nt: TGTGCCAGCAGCTTACGGGGTAGCGGGGCCTACAATGAGCAGTTCTTC; CDR3aa: CASSLRGSGAYNEQFF
v_gene: TRBV2; j_gene: TRBJ1-3; d_gene: -; abundance: -; CDR3nt: TGTGCCAGCAGGAGAGGGTCGGACAACTCTGGAAACACCATATATTTT; CDR3aa: CASRRGSDNSGNTIYF
v_gene: TRBV18; j_gene: TRBJ1-1; d_gene: -; abundance: few; CDR3nt: TGTGCCAGCTCACCACCGGCTTTGGGGAACACTGAAGCTTTCTTT; CDR3aa: CASSPPALGNTEAFF
v_gene: TRBV12-3/TRBV12-4; j_gene: TRBJ2-1; d_gene: -; abundance: -; CDR3nt: TGTGCCAGCAGTCGAGGTGAGCAGTTCTTC; CDR3aa: CASSRGEQFF
v_gene: TRBV11-2; j_gene: TRBJ2-6; d_gene: TRBD1; abundance: -; CDR3nt: TGTGCCAGCAGCGGACCAGACAGGGCCCGCTCTGGGGCCAACGTCCTGACTTTC; CDR3aa: CASSGPDRARSGANVLTF
v_gene: TRBV14; j_gene: TRBJ2-7; d_gene: -; abundance: -; CDR3nt: TGTGCCAGCAGCCAGCCTCCCCGTGGGGAGCAGTACTTC; CDR3aa: CASSQPPRGEQYF
v_gene: TRBV27; j_gene: TRBJ2-1; d_gene: -; abundance: many; CDR3nt: TGTGCCAGCAGTTTTCTAATGTCGACTAGTGAGCAGTTCTTC; CDR3aa: CASSFLMSTSEQFF